This T cell receptor (beta chain) was recovered during a study of T-cell memory formation after mild COVID-19. The CDR3 totals 15 residues. Trimming stripped 5 bases from V and 2 bases from J, with 13 bases between. CDR1 MNHEY and CDR2 SVGEGT come from the germline V gene. This clonotype was seen repeatedly, ten times or more. TCRdb redid the calling of the 5' RACE reads with MiXCR, one entry per CDR3 protein. The sample consists of about 450,000 distinct CDR3 sequences, around 22% of them appearing once. The gene calls are TRBV6-2 or TRBV6-3 and TRBJ2-1; D might be TRBD2 (6 bases). This sequence was found in an adult woman who had mild COVID-19 (a few samples of this study predate the infection). Cell type and time point are not known. The sample taken for sequencing was PBMCs or a T cell subset sorted from them (not recorded which). The DNA of the CDR3 is TGTGCCAGCAGTACCCGGTGGGGGGCCTACAATGAGCAGTTCTTC. Translated: CASSTRWGAYNEQFF.